This entry describes one T cell receptor (beta chain). Antigen: not known. The data derive from a study of blood T cells in healthy people across ages. Study-wide results and limits: The long-lived group displayed more naive CD4+ cells, plus higher diversity, than the aged donors did. Diversity figures based on one million T cells were deemed too low.

CDR1 is LNHDA, CDR2 SQIVND, per germline (reference sequence). V gave up 1 base and J gave up 0 bases, with 6 bases separating them. The CDR3 is 14 residues long. Next came a second PCR, run for roughly 6 to 11 cycles, which used a sample-barcoded 5' primer along with a J-beta primer mix. TCRdb redid the calling of the 5' RACE reads with MiXCR, one entry per CDR3 protein. The sample comprises about 400,000 distinct CDR3 sequences, approximately 52% of which are singletons, and under 65% rests with the top ten. The chain has TRBV19 and TRBJ1-1; D is ambiguous. The receptor was derived from a man in his sixties in good health. The sample consisted of blood. The CDR3: CASSIGILNTEAFF. CDR3 coding DNA: TGTGCCAGTAGTATAGGGATTCTGAACACTGAAGCTTTCTTT.